These 13 T cell receptor beta chains were sequenced from one sample in a study of T cells in Graves' hyperthyroidism and ophthalmopathy. Amplification of TCR beta CDR3 regions was performed using RNA transcripts as template. The TCR CDR3 was amplified in a first-round RT-PCR using the HTBI primer set. TCRdb independently ran MiXCR on the multiplex PCR reads; one entry per CDR3 protein. The sample carries roughly 500,000 distinct CDR3 sequences, around a fifth recorded once. The sequencing input was blood. Receptors were obtained from a woman aged 70-85 years with Graves' ophthalmopathy.

J is TRBJ2-7 and V is TRBV20-1, with 7 bases that match TRBD1. The germline V gene has CDR1 DFQATT and CDR2 SNEGSKA (reference sequence). CDR3 length equals 13 residues. J gave up 3 bases and V 6 bases, and 8 bases lay outside the gene matches. The CDR3 DNA follows: TGCAGTGCCGCGAGGACAGGTAACTACGAGCAGTACTTC. Protein: CSAARTGNYEQYF.

This clonotype has only a few counts. This sequence joins TRBV19 and TRBJ1-5; D is possibly TRBD1 (5 bases). The CDR3 is 14 residues long. The V gene lost 10 bases and the J gene lost 0 bases, with 13 bases spanning the gap. Germline CDR1 is LNHDA and CDR2 is SQIVND (reference sequence). The CDR3 loop reads CATRTRNSNQPQHF. The CDR3 nucleotides are TGTGCCACCAGGACAAGAAATAGCAATCAGCCCCAGCATTTT.

The V call is TRBV11-2, the J call TRBJ2-7, with 10 bases fitting TRBD2. The CDR3 consists of 16 residues. Losses at the gene ends were 2 bases for V and 5 bases for J; bases not matched to a gene: 9. Germline lookup yields CDR1 SGHAT and CDR2 FQNNGV. Here the CDR3 DNA reads TGTGCCAGCAGCTTACTAGCGGGAGAGGGTAGGGACGAGCAGTACTTC. Amino acid sequence: CASSLLAGEGRDEQYF.

The chain recombines TRBV5-1 with TRBJ1-4; D is possibly TRBD1 (6 bases). V was trimmed by 0 bases and J by 6 bases, leaving 12 bases between them. Per the germline V gene, CDR1 is SGHRS and CDR2 is YFSETQ. The CDR3 runs to 15 residues. The CDR3 region has the DNA TGCGCCAGCAGCTTGGATGGCAGGGGTTATGAAAAACTGTTTTTT. It encodes CASSLDGRGYEKLFF.

The rearrangement joins TRBV12-5 to TRBJ1-2; D might be TRBD1 (5 bases). Per germline, CDR1 LGHNT and CDR2 FRNRAP. Trimming stripped 6 bases from V and 1 base from J, with 9 bases between. This CDR3 is 13 amino acids long. For the CDR3, the DNA is TGTGCTAGTGGGATAGGGGTTAACTATGGCTACACCTTC. It translates to CASGIGVNYGYTF.

This clonotype showed up many times. The chain links TRBV2 to TRBJ2-1, with D perhaps TRBD2 (5 bases). CDR1 is SNHLY and CDR2 is FYNNEI in the germline V gene. The CDR3 runs to 13 residues. V was cut by 5 bases and J by 3 bases, with 8 bases left in between. The chain's CDR3 is CASSRDYYNEQFF. The CDR3 nucleotides are TGTGCCAGCAGTCGGGATTACTACAATGAGCAGTTCTTC. The full variable domain, its missing parts supplied by reference TRBV2 and TRBJ2-1, is EPEVTQTPSHQVTQMGQEVILRCVPISNHLYFYWYRQILGQKVEFLVSFYNNEISEKSEIFDDQFSVERPDGSNFTLKIRSTKLEDSAMYFCASSRDYYNEQFFGPGTRLTVL.

Details on this clonotype: Because the CDR3 is missing its conserved closing phenylalanine or tryptophan, this is likely a read error. The chain links TRBV27 to TRBJ2-7; 8 nucleotides align to TRBD2. The CDR3 is made up of 14 amino acids. In germline, CDR1 is MNHEY, CDR2 SMNVEV (reference sequence). J gave up 3 bases and V 5 bases, and 6 bases lay outside the gene matches. CDR3 coding DNA: TGTGCCAGCAGTCCTCGGACTAGCAGCTACGAGCAGTACCTC. This translates into CASSPRTSSYEQYL.

V is TRBV9 and J is TRBJ2-3; D not resolved. The germline gives CDR1 SGDLS, CDR2 YYNGEE. There are 14 residues in the CDR3. The V gene lost 0 bases and the J gene lost 1 base, with 6 bases spanning the gap. CDR3 in DNA: TGTGCCAGCAGCGTAGAGGGCCGCACAGATACGCAGTATTTT. This sequence encodes CASSVEGRTDTQYF.

The CDR3 sequence is CASSPVVGGYEQYF. The CDR3 bases are TGTGCCAGCAGTCCGGTTGTAGGGGGCTACGAGCAGTACTTC. This rearrangement joins TRBV28 to TRBJ2-7, with D tentatively TRBD1 (6 bases). The CDR3 loop spans 14 amino acids. Trimming removed 5 bases at V and 3 bases at J, with 14 bases between. Germline CDR1 and CDR2: MDHEN and SYDVKM.

This clonotype was seen a few times. The V gene is TRBV4-2, the J gene TRBJ2-7; D possibly uses TRBD1 or TRBD2 (5 bases each). The germline CDR1 and CDR2 sequences are LGHNA and YNFKEQ. The CDR3 sequence is 15 residues long. V was shortened by 1 base and J by 3 bases, with 13 bases between the two germline ends. CDR3 amino acids: CASSQGGVGGYEQYF. As DNA, the CDR3 is TGTGCCAGCAGCCAAGGGGGCGTTGGGGGCTACGAGCAGTACTTC.

The chain couples TRBV5-1 to TRBJ2-1; 10 bases are shared with TRBD2. Per the germline V gene, CDR1 is SGHRS and CDR2 is YFSETQ. V trimming: 0 bases; J trimming: 8 bases; junction bases outside the gene matches: 8. The CDR3 is made up of 16 amino acids. CDR3 loop: CASSLETAGGPDEQFF. CDR3 DNA sequence: TGCGCCAGCAGCTTGGAGACAGCGGGAGGGCCGGATGAGCAGTTCTTC.

In its sample, this clonotype was seen once. This sequence joins TRBV4-1 and TRBJ2-1, with 7 bases matching TRBD2. The CDR3 has 13 residues. The germline V gene has CDR1 MGHRA and CDR2 YSYEKL. After removal of 0 bases from V and 14 bases from J, the junction contained 7 bases not matched to a gene. This chain's CDR3 is CASSQDERDLKFF. Written as DNA, the CDR3 is TGCGCCAGCAGCCAAGACGAGCGGGACTTGAAGTTCTTC.

The J gene is TRBJ2-1, the V gene TRBV4-1; no reliable D call. Trimming took 4 bases from V and 3 from J, leaving 7 bases between them. The germline CDR1 and CDR2 sequences are MGHRA and YSYEKL. The CDR3 sequence is 13 residues long. In DNA, the CDR3 is TGCGCCAGCAGCCCAACGGACTACAATGAGCAGTTCTTC. The encoded protein is CASSPTDYNEQFF.